These T cell receptor beta chains were read from a single sample in a study of blood T cell repertoires in COVID-19. TCRdb keeps only in-frame clones here, not all; method: immunoSEQ multiplex PCR. The sample consists of fewer than 350,000 clones, roughly 87% of them appearing once. Sequencing used peripheral blood. The receptor set was obtained from a man between 18 and 29 years old with active or convalescent COVID-19. The CDR3 runs from the conserved cysteine through the conserved F or W. The D gene is left open where the match is weak. Clone size, where shown, is once, few, many, or a class for clones that have expanded.

size: .
J: TRBJ2-7
D: .
V: TRBV6-2/TRBV6-3
DNA: TGTGCCAGCAGTAACCTCGGGGTCGGTAGCGAGCAGTACTTC
CDR3: CASSNLGVGSEQYF

size: few
J: TRBJ1-6
D: TRBD1
V: TRBV11-2
DNA: TGTGCCAGCAGCTTTGGGACAGCTAATTCACCCCTCCACTTT
CDR3: CASSFGTANSPLHF

size: .
J: TRBJ2-1
D: TRBD2
V: TRBV9
DNA: TGTGCCAGCAGCGTCCTAGCGGGGGGGATCAATGAGCAGTTCTTC
CDR3: CASSVLAGGINEQFF

size: .
J: TRBJ1-2
D: TRBD1
V: TRBV6-1
DNA: TGTGCCAGCAGTGACAGGGGGCTCTATGGCTACACCTTC
CDR3: CASSDRGLYGYTF

size: .
J: TRBJ1-2
D: .
V: TRBV5-4
DNA: TGTGCCAGCAGCTTGCGACAGCACTATGGCTACACCTTC
CDR3: CASSLRQHYGYTF

size: .
J: TRBJ2-3
D: .
V: TRBV27
DNA: TGTGCCAGCAGTTCCCGGGAGCACACGACAGATACGCAGTATTTT
CDR3: CASSSREHTTDTQYF

size: .
J: TRBJ1-3
D: .
V: TRBV9
DNA: TGTGCCAGCACTCCGGGGATCCCCTCTGGAAACACCATATATTTT
CDR3: CASTPGIPSGNTIYF

size: .
J: TRBJ2-3
D: TRBD2
V: TRBV10-2
DNA: TGCGCCAGCAGTGAGGGTCTAGCGGGAATGTATAGCACAGATACGCAGTATTTT
CDR3: CASSEGLAGMYSTDTQYF

size: .
J: TRBJ2-1
D: TRBD1
V: TRBV7-2
DNA: TGTGCCAGCAGCCCCGACAGGGGGCAGAACAATGAGCAGTTCTTC
CDR3: CASSPDRGQNNEQFF

size: .
J: TRBJ1-1
D: .
V: TRBV12-3/TRBV12-4
DNA: TGTGCCAGCAGTTTCGGGCAGGGGACTGAAGCTTTCTTT
CDR3: CASSFGQGTEAFF

size: few
J: TRBJ1-5
D: TRBD1
V: TRBV19
DNA: TGTGCCAGTAGTATAGGTAGGACAGGGGGGCGCAATCAGCCCCAGCATTTT
CDR3: CASSIGRTGGRNQPQHF

size: .
J: TRBJ2-3
D: .
V: TRBV11-2
DNA: TGTGCCAGCAGCCTCCGCACAGATACGCAGTATTTT
CDR3: CASSLRTDTQYF

size: .
J: TRBJ2-3
D: .
V: TRBV15
DNA: TGTGCCACCAGCAGAGTCCCCGGGGGTCCAGATACGCAGTATTTT
CDR3: CATSRVPGGPDTQYF

size: .
J: TRBJ1-5
D: .
V: TRBV4-3
DNA: TGCGCCAGCAGCCAAGAATTCCCCCCGTATAGCAATCAGCCCCAGCATTTT
CDR3: CASSQEFPPYSNQPQHF

size: .
J: TRBJ2-1
D: TRBD2
V: TRBV5-1
DNA: TGCGCCAGCAGCCCTACCGGGACTAGCGACTACAATGAGCAGTTCTTC
CDR3: CASSPTGTSDYNEQFF

size: .
J: TRBJ1-1
D: .
V: TRBV19
DNA: TGTGCCAGTAGTATAGGGACAGCTACTGAAGCTTTCTTT
CDR3: CASSIGTATEAFF

size: few
J: TRBJ1-2
D: .
V: TRBV7-2
DNA: TGTGCCAGCAGCTTAGGTTTGGGCAGGGCTAACTATGGCTACACCTTC
CDR3: CASSLGLGRANYGYTF